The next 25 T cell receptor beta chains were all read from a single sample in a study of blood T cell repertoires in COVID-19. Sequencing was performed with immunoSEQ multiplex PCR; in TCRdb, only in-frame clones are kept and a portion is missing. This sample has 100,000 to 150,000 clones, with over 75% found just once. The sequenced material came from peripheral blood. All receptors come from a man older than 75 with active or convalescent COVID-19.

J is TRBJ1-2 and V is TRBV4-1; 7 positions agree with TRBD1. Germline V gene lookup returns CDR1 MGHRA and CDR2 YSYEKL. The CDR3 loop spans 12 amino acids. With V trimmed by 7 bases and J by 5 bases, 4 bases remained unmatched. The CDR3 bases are TGCGCCAGCAAAGGCAGGGGGTATGGCTACACCTTC. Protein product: CASKGRGYGYTF.

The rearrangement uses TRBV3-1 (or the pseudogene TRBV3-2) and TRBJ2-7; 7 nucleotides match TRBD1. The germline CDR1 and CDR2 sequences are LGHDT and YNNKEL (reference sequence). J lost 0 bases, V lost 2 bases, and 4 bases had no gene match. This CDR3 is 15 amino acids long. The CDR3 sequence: CASSQLRDSSYEQYF. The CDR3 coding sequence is TGTGCCAGCAGCCAACTCCGGGACAGCTCCTACGAGCAGTACTTC.

The CDR3 bases are TGTGCCTGGGGACATCTAAACACTGAAGCTTTCTTT. Translated: CAWGHLNTEAFF. This chain joins TRBV30 and TRBJ1-1; possible D gene TRBD1, 5 bases. V lost 5 bases and J 2 bases, leaving 9 bases between the germline ends. The germline V gene encodes CDR1 GTSNPN and CDR2 SVGIG (reference sequence). The CDR3 extends over 12 amino acids.

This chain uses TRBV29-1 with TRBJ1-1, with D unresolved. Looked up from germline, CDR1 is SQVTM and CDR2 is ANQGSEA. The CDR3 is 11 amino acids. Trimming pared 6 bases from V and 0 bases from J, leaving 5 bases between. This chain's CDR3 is CSVSVNTEAFF. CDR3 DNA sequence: TGCAGCGTATCGGTGAACACTGAAGCTTTCTTT.

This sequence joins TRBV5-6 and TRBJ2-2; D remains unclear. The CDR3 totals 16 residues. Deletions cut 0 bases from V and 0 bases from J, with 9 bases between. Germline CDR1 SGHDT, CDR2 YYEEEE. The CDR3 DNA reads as TGTGCCAGCAGCTTGGATCGCCAGACGAACACCGGGGAGCTGTTTTTT. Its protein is CASSLDRQTNTGELFF.

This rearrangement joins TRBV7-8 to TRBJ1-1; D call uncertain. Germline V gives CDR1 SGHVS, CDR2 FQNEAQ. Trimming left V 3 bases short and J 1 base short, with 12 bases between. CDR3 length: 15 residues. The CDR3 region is CASSLRHNGNTEAFF. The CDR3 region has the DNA TGTGCCAGCAGCTTGCGGCATAATGGGAACACTGAAGCTTTCTTT. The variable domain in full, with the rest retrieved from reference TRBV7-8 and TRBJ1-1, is GAGVSQSPRYKVAKRGQDVALRCDPISGHVSLFWYQQALGQGPEFLTYFQNEAQLDKSGLPSDRFFAERPEGSVSTLKIQRTQQEDSAVYLCASSLRHNGNTEAFFGQGTRLTVV.

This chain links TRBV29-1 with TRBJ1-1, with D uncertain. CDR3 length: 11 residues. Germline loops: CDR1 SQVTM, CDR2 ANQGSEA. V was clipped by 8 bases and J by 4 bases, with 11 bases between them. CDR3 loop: CSIERGTEAFF. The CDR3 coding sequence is TGCAGCATAGAACGTGGCACTGAAGCTTTCTTT.

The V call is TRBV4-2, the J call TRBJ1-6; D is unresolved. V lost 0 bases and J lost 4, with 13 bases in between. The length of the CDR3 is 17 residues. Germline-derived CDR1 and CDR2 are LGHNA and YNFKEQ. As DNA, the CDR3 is TGTGCCAGCAGCCAAGAGATTATTCCCAGATATAATTCACCCCTCCACTTT. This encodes CASSQEIIPRYNSPLHF.

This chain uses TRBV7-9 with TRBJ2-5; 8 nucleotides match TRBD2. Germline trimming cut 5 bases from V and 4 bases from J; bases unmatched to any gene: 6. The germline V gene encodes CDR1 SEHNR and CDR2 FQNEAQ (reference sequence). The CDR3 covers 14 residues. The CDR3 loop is CASSPSRGGETQYF. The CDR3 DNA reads TGTGCCAGCAGCCCCTCCCGGGGGGGAGAGACCCAGTACTTC.

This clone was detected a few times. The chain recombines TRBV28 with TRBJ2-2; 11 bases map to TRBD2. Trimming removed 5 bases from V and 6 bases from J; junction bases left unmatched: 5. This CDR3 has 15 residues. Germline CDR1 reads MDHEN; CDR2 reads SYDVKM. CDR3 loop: CASSLSGGAAGELFF. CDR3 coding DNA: TGTGCCAGCAGTCTTAGCGGGGGGGCCGCCGGGGAGCTGTTTTTT.

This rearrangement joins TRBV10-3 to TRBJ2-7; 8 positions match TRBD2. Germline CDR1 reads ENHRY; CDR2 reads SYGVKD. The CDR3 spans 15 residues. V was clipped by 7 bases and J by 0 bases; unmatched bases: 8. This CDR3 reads CAINPSGGSSYEQYF. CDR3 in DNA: TGTGCCATCAACCCAAGCGGGGGAAGCTCCTACGAGCAGTACTTC.

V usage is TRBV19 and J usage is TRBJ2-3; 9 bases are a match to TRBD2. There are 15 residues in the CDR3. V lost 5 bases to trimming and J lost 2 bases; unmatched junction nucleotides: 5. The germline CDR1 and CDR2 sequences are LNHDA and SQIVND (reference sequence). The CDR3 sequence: CASSVLAGFTDTQYF. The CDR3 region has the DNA TGTGCCAGTAGTGTCCTAGCGGGGTTCACAGATACGCAGTATTTT.

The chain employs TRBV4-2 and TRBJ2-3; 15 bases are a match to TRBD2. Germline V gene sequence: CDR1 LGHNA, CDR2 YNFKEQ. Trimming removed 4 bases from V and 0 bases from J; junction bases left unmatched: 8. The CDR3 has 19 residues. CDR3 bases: TGTGCCAGCAGCCCACTGGGGACTAGCGGGAGGCCTAGCACAGATACGCAGTATTTT. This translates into CASSPLGTSGRPSTDTQYF.

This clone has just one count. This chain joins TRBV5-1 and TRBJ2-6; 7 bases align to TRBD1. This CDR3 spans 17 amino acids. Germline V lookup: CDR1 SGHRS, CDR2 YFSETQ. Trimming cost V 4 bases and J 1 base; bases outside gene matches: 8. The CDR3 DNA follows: TGCGCCAGCAGCCCTCGACAGGGCGGATCTGGGGCCAACGTCCTGACTTTC. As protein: CASSPRQGGSGANVLTF.

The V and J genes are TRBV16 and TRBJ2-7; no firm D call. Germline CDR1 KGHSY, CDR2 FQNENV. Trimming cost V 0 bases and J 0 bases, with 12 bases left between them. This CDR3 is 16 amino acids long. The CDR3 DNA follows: TGTGCCAGCAGCCAATCGATAGTATTAAGCTCCTACGAGCAGTACTTC. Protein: CASSQSIVLSSYEQYF.

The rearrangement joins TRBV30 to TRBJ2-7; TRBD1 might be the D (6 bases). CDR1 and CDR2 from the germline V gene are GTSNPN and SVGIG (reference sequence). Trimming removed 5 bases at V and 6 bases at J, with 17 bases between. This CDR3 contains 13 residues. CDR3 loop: CAWAVGQRLEQYF. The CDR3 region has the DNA TGTGCCTGGGCCGTGGGACAACGGCTCGAGCAGTACTTC.

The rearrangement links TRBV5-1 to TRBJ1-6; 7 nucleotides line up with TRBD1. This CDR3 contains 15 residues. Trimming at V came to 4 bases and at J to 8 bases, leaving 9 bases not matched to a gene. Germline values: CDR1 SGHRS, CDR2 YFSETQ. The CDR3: CASSTTGAPDSPLHF. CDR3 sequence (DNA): TGCGCCAGCAGCACCACAGGGGCGCCAGATTCACCCCTCCACTTT. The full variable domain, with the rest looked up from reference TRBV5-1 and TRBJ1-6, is KAGVTQTPRYLIKTRGQQVTLSCSPISGHRSVSWYQQTPGQGLQFLFEYFSETQRNKGNFPGRFSGRQFSNSRSEMNVSTLELGDSALYLCASSTTGAPDSPLHFGNGTRLTVT.

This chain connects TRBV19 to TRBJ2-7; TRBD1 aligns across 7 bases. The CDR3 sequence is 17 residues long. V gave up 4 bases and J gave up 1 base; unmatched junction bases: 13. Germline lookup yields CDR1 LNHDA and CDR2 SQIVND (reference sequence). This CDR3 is CASSTPLLGTVSYEQYF. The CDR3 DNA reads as TGTGCCAGTAGTACTCCTCTCCTCGGGACAGTGTCCTACGAGCAGTACTTC.

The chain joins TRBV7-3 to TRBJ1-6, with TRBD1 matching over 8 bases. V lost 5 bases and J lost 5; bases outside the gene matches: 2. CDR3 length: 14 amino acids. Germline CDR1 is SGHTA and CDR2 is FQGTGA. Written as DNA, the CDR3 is TGTGCCAGCAGCGAACAGGGGGATAATTCACCCCTCCACTTT. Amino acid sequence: CASSEQGDNSPLHF.

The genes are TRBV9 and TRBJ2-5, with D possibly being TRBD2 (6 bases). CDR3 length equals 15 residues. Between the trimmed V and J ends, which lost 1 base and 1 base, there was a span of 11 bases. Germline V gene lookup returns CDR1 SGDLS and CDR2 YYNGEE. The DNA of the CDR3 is TGTGCCAGCAGCGTAAATCGGGGGACCCAAGAGACCCAGTACTTC. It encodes CASSVNRGTQETQYF.

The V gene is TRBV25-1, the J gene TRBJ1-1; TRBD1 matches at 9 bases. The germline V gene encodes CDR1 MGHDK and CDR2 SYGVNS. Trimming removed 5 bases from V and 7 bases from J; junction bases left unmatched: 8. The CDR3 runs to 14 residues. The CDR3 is CASSPWGQGIEAFF. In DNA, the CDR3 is TGTGCCAGCAGTCCCTGGGGACAGGGAATTGAAGCTTTCTTT. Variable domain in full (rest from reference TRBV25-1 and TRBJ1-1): EADIYQTPRYLVIGTGKKITLECSQTMGHDKMYWYQQDPGMELHLIHYSYGVNSTEKGDLSSESTVSRIRTEHFPLTLESARPSHTSQYLCASSPWGQGIEAFFGQGTRLTVV.

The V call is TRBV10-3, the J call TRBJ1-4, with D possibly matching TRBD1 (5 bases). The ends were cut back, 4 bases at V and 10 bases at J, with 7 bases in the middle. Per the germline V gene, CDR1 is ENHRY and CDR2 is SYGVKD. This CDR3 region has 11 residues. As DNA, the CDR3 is TGTGCCATCAGTGCCACAGGAAAACTGTTTTTT. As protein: CAISATGKLFF.

CDR3 in amino acids: CASSLVFGLAQRGTDTQYF. In nucleotides, the CDR3 is TGCGCCAGCAGCTTGGTTTTTGGACTAGCCCAACGGGGCACAGATACGCAGTATTTT. The chain joins TRBV5-1 to TRBJ2-3; 8 bases line up with TRBD2. Germline loops: CDR1 SGHRS, CDR2 YFSETQ. The CDR3 has 19 residues. After removal of 0 bases from V and 1 base from J, the junction contained 13 bases not matched to a gene.

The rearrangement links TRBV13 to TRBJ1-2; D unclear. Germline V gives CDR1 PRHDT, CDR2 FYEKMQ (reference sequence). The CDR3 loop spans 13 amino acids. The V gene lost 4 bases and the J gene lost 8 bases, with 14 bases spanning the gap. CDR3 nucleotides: TGTGCCAGCAGCTATGGATATAGTAGCGGCTACACCTTC. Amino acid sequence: CASSYGYSSGYTF.

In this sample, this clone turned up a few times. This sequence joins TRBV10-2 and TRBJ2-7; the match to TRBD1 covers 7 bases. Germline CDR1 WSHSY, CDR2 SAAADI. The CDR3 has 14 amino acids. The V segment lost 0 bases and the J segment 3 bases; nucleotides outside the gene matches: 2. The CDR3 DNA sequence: TGCGCCAGCAGTGAGTCGACAGGGATCTACGAGCAGTACTTC. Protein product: CASSESTGIYEQYF.